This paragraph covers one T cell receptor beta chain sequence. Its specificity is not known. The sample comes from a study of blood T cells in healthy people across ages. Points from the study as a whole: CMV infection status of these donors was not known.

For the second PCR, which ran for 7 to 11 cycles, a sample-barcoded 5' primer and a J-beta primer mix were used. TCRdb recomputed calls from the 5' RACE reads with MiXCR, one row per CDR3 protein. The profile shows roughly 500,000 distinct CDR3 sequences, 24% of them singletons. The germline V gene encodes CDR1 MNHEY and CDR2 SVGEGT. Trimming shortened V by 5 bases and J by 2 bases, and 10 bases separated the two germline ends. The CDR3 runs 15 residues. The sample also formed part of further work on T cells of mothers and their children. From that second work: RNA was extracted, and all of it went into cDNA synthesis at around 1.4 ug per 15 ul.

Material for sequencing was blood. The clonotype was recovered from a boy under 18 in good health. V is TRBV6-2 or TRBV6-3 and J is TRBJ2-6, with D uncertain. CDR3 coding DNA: TGTGCCAGCAGTCCTGACCACACTGGGGCCAACGTCCTGACTTTC. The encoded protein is CASSPDHTGANVLTF.